This passage covers 31 T cell receptor beta chains from one sample sequenced in a study of CD8+ T cells in alopecia areata. Extraction of RNA preceded its reverse transcription into cDNA, which served as the sequencing template. Only in-frame clones appear in the TCRdb table, and some are missing; sequencing was by immunoSEQ multiplex PCR. The repertoire holds around 150,000 clones, with around four fifths as singletons. Treatment reported: oral pan-JAK inhibitor, 5-10 mg twice daily. This specimen was CD8+ T cells sorted from blood, taken at week 4, from a patient treated with tofacitinib. The receptor source for this set is a human donor with alopecia areata.

The rearrangement joins TRBV5-4 to TRBJ2-5; TRBD2 is a possible D gene (6 bases). The length of the CDR3 is 16 residues. Germline CDR1 is SGHNT and CDR2 is YYREEE (reference sequence). The V gene lost 0 bases and the J gene lost 5 bases, with 17 bases spanning the gap. CDR3: CASSLEAGAGRETQYF. CDR3 in DNA: TGTGCCAGCAGCTTGGAGGCCGGGGCGGGGAGGGAGACCCAGTACTTC.

V is TRBV7-2 and J is TRBJ2-1; D call uncertain. The CDR3 covers 13 residues. CDR1 and CDR2 (germline): SGHTA, FQGNSA. Trimming stripped 3 bases from V and 1 base from J, with 4 bases between. The CDR3 here is CASSFKSYNEQFF. CDR3 DNA: TGTGCCAGCAGCTTTAAATCCTACAATGAGCAGTTCTTC.

CDR3 DNA: TGTGCCAGCAGCATATACGGACTAGCGGCTAGCACAGATACGCAGTATTTT. Its translation is CASSIYGLAASTDTQYF. The chain couples TRBV11-2 to TRBJ2-3, with 10 bases matching TRBD2. From germline, CDR1 is SGHAT and CDR2 FQNNGV. The CDR3 is made up of 17 amino acids. V lost 5 bases to trimming and J lost 0 bases; unmatched junction nucleotides: 8.

This chain joins TRBV10-2 and TRBJ2-1; a possible D gene is TRBD2 (6 bases). The V end lost 10 bases, the J end lost 4 bases, and 14 bases lay between the germline ends. The CDR3 has 13 amino acids. Germline CDR1 is WSHSY and CDR2 is SAAADI. This CDR3 reads CATSGEAYNEQFF. CDR3 bases: TGCGCCACCTCGGGGGAGGCGTACAATGAGCAGTTCTTC.

This clone was seen once. The J gene is TRBJ2-7, the V gene TRBV6-5; D is undetermined. The CDR3 extends over 14 amino acids. V was trimmed by 0 bases and J by 2 bases, leaving 8 bases between them. Germline CDR1 is MNHEY and CDR2 is SVGAGI. The CDR3 nucleotides are TGTGCCAGCAGTTACTCCCCCGAAACCTACGAGCAGTACTTC. Protein sequence: CASSYSPETYEQYF.

V and J are TRBV7-9 and TRBJ1-6, with D unclear. Germline V gives CDR1 SEHNR, CDR2 FQNEAQ (reference sequence). V lost 4 bases and J lost 11, with 9 bases in between. The CDR3 consists of 12 residues. The CDR3 sequence is CASSSGAAPLHF. Here the CDR3 DNA reads TGTGCCAGCAGCTCTGGTGCCGCACCCCTCCACTTT.

The chain employs TRBV30 and TRBJ2-7; maybe TRBD1 (5 bases). V lost 2 bases to trimming and J lost 4 bases, with 12 bases between them. Germline CDR1 is GTSNPN and CDR2 is SVGIG (reference sequence). The CDR3 loop spans 13 amino acids. In nucleotides, the CDR3 is TGTGCCTGGAGTCACGACAGTGGTTACGAGCAGTACTTC. Translation gives CAWSHDSGYEQYF. The full variable domain, rest sourced from reference TRBV30 and TRBJ2-7, is SQTIHQWPATLVQPVGSPLSLECTVEGTSNPNLYWYRQAAGRGLQLLFYSVGIGQISSEVPQNLSASRPQDRQFILSSKKLLLSDSGFYLCAWSHDSGYEQYFGPGTRLTVT.

The chain employs TRBV2 and TRBJ1-2; 7 nucleotides agree with TRBD1. The CDR3 contains 15 residues. J gave up 4 bases and V 3 bases, and 8 bases lay outside the gene matches. From germline, CDR1 is SNHLY and CDR2 FYNNEI. The CDR3 DNA is TGTGCCAGCAGTGACACCCAGGGGGGGGTCTATGGCTACACCTTC. Translation gives CASSDTQGGVYGYTF.

This clone has only a few counts. The rearrangement links TRBV4-1 to TRBJ2-7, with 7 bases identical to TRBD1. The J segment lost 2 bases and the V segment lost 3 bases, leaving 4 bases of the junction unmatched. CDR3 size: 14 residues. The germline CDR1 and CDR2 sequences are MGHRA and YSYEKL. The CDR3 coding sequence is TGCGCCAGCAGCCACCTGGGGACAGCCTACGAGCAGTACTTC. This codes for CASSHLGTAYEQYF.

V gene TRBV7-9 combines with J gene TRBJ2-2; the D gene is possibly TRBD2 (5 bases). Germline V gene sequence: CDR1 SEHNR, CDR2 FQNEAQ (reference sequence). CDR3 size: 15 residues. V was clipped by 6 bases and J by 4 bases, with 15 bases between them. The CDR3 nucleotides are TGTGCCAGCAGTAGACTAAGCTCGGGCACCGGGGAGCTGTTTTTT. It codes for CASSRLSSGTGELFF.

The chain carries TRBV11-2 and TRBJ2-7, with 11 positions matching TRBD1. Germline trimming cut 5 bases from V and 4 bases from J; bases unmatched to any gene: 7. The CDR3 loop spans 15 amino acids. Germline CDR1 reads SGHAT; CDR2 reads FQNNGV. CDR3: CASSLGTGGGYEQYF. The CDR3 DNA follows: TGTGCCAGCAGCCTGGGGACAGGGGGAGGGTACGAGCAGTACTTC.

DNA for the CDR3: TGTGCCAGCAGCATTATGAAGGGAGAGACCCAGTACTTC. This gives the protein CASSIMKGETQYF. The chain combines TRBV27 with TRBJ2-5; D not certain. Germline loops: CDR1 MNHEY, CDR2 SMNVEV (reference sequence). CDR3 length: 13 amino acids. V was trimmed by 6 bases and J by 4 bases, leaving 12 bases between them.

V usage is TRBV2 and J usage is TRBJ2-4, with TRBD2 identical over 10 bases. The CDR3 is made up of 15 amino acids. CDR1 and CDR2 (germline): SNHLY, FYNNEI. The J segment lost 5 bases and the V segment lost 6 bases, leaving 7 bases of the junction unmatched. DNA for the CDR3: TGTGCCAGCAGGCAAGCGGGGGGGCCTCAAAACATTCAGTACTTC. It yields the protein CASRQAGGPQNIQYF.

V usage is TRBV9 and J usage is TRBJ1-5; maybe TRBD1 (6 bases). CDR1 and CDR2 (germline): SGDLS, YYNGEE. The ends were cut back, 4 bases at V and 3 bases at J, with 11 bases in the middle. The length of the CDR3 is 14 residues. CDR3 residues: CASSPWDINQPQHF. The CDR3 DNA reads as TGTGCCAGCAGCCCCTGGGACATCAATCAGCCCCAGCATTTT.

The J gene is TRBJ2-1, the V gene TRBV12-2. TRBV12-2 is a recognized pseudogene. CDR3 length: 15 residues. The CDR3 DNA is TGTGCAAGTCGCTTAGCCCAGACCAGCTACAATGAGCAGTTCTTC. As protein: CASRLAQTSYNEQFF.

J is TRBJ2-7 and V is TRBV6-5; TRBD2 aligns across 11 bases. The germline CDR1 and CDR2 sequences are MNHEY and SVGAGI. The CDR3 is 15 amino acids. The V gene end was trimmed by 6 bases and the J gene end by 3 bases; junction bases not matched to a gene: 7. As DNA, the CDR3 is TGTGCCAGCAGCCTCGGGACTAGCGGATACTACGAGCAGTACTTC. This sequence encodes CASSLGTSGYYEQYF.

The CDR3 DNA sequence: TGTGCCAGCAGTGATGGTCAGGGGGCCTGGACTGAAGCTTTCTTT. Residues: CASSDGQGAWTEAFF. This chain joins TRBV2 and TRBJ1-1; 8 bases fit TRBD1. After removal of 3 bases from V and 5 bases from J, the junction contained 8 bases not matched to a gene. This CDR3 region has 15 residues. The germline V gene encodes CDR1 SNHLY and CDR2 FYNNEI.

This chain links TRBV23-1 with TRBJ2-7; 9 bases align to TRBD1. TRBV23-1 is classed as an ORF, of uncertain function. The V gene end was trimmed by 5 bases and the J gene end by 9 bases; junction bases not matched to a gene: 5. The CDR3 has 12 amino acids. CDR3 residues: CASSWTGERQYF. The DNA for the CDR3 is TGCGCCAGCAGTTGGACAGGGGAGAGGCAGTACTTC.

The V call is TRBV2, the J call TRBJ1-2; 9 bases are a match to TRBD1. The ends lost 3 bases at V and 4 bases at J; junction bases unmatched: 6. CDR3 length: 15 residues. CDR1 and CDR2 from the germline V gene are SNHLY and FYNNEI. The CDR3 DNA reads as TGTGCCAGCAGTGAGGGACAGGGTAGCGGCTATGGCTACACCTTC. Protein product: CASSEGQGSGYGYTF.

The chain carries TRBV5-1 and TRBJ1-2, with a tentative D call TRBD1 (6 bases). The germline CDR1 and CDR2 sequences are SGHRS and YFSETQ. The CDR3 spans 15 residues. V was cut by 0 bases and J by 1 base, with 10 bases left in between. In DNA, the CDR3 is TGCGCCAGCAGCTTGGGCCAGGGGATTAACTATGGCTACACCTTC. It codes for CASSLGQGINYGYTF.

The table lists this clone with a few counts. This chain connects TRBV4-1 to TRBJ2-3, with TRBD2 identical over 8 bases. This CDR3 has 14 residues. From germline, CDR1 is MGHRA and CDR2 YSYEKL. The junction had 7 bases not matched to a gene; V was cut back by 4 bases and J by 7 bases. The CDR3 nucleotides read TGCGCCAGCAGCCCCCGGACTAGCCCGAATACGCAGTATTTT. Amino acid sequence: CASSPRTSPNTQYF.

V gene TRBV4-1 combines with J gene TRBJ2-6, with D unclear. The CDR3 runs to 15 residues. Deletions cut 0 bases from V and 2 bases from J, with 5 bases between. Germline V CDR1 and CDR2: MGHRA, YSYEKL. The CDR3 DNA sequence: TGCGCCAGCAGCCAAGAGCTCGCTGGGGCCAACGTCCTGACTTTC. Amino acids: CASSQELAGANVLTF.

This chain's CDR3 is CSVSGTPYNEQFF. The CDR3 DNA is TGCAGCGTTTCTGGGACACCCTACAATGAGCAGTTCTTC. The V gene is TRBV29-1, the J gene TRBJ2-1, with a weak D call TRBD1 (6 bases). This CDR3 has 13 residues. The germline V and J ends were trimmed by 5 bases and 2 bases, with 10 bases remaining between them. Germline-derived CDR1 and CDR2 are SQVTM and ANQGSEA.

The chain couples TRBV4-1 to TRBJ2-7; D may correspond to TRBD1 or TRBD2 (6 bases each). The CDR3 has 17 amino acids. Deletions cut 0 bases from V and 1 base from J, with 16 bases between. Germline CDR1 reads MGHRA; CDR2 reads YSYEKL. The DNA for the CDR3 is TGCGCCAGCAGCCAAGAAAGCAGGGGAGGTCTATCCTACGAGCAGTACTTC. Translating it yields CASSQESRGGLSYEQYF.

This chain connects TRBV4-3 to TRBJ2-7; the D is unclear. V shed 0 bases and J shed 2 bases, with 14 bases lying between them. The CDR3 spans 16 residues. Germline V CDR1 and CDR2: LGHNA, YSLEER. CDR3 in amino acids: CASSQDPISFPYEQYF. CDR3 bases: TGCGCCAGCAGCCAAGACCCGATAAGCTTCCCCTACGAGCAGTACTTC.

The CDR3 spells CASSARRDEQFF. DNA for the CDR3: TGCGCCAGCAGCGCAAGAAGAGATGAGCAGTTCTTC. The chain links TRBV4-3 to TRBJ2-1; no clear D gene. The CDR3 sequence is 12 residues long. V dropped 5 bases and J dropped 8 bases, with 10 bases sitting between them. The V gene's germline CDR1 is LGHNA and CDR2 YSLEER.

V and J are TRBV29-1 and TRBJ2-5, with D possibly being TRBD1 (5 bases). TRBJ2-7 matches the DNA end more closely, so the J call is doubtful. Germline CDR1 reads SQVTM; CDR2 reads ANQGSEA. CDR3 length equals 13 residues. The DNA of the CDR3 is TGCAGCGTTCACCTCCTGGACAACTACGAGCAGTACTTC. Its translation: CSVHLLDNYEQYF.

The count of this clone is one. The chain uses TRBV6-5 and TRBJ2-1; no definite D call. Trimming cost V 5 bases and J 4 bases, with 9 bases left between them. CDR1 is MNHEY and CDR2 is SVGAGI in the germline V gene. This CDR3 spans 13 amino acids. The CDR3 sequence: CASSTSLYNEQFF. The CDR3 nucleotides are TGTGCCAGCAGTACCTCCTTGTACAATGAGCAGTTCTTC.

The chain uses TRBV5-5 and TRBJ1-1; possibly TRBD1 for D (5 bases). The V end lost 4 bases, the J end lost 6 bases, and 10 bases lay between the germline ends. Germline V gene sequence: CDR1 SGHKS, CDR2 YYEKEE (reference sequence). The CDR3 totals 12 residues. The CDR3 bases are TGTGCCAGCAGCCCAACGGGACCTGAAGCTTTCTTT. As protein: CASSPTGPEAFF.

This chain links TRBV27 with TRBJ2-7; D remains unclear. Germline CDR1 reads MNHEY; CDR2 reads SMNVEV (reference sequence). The CDR3 is 11 amino acids. The V gene lost 8 bases and the J gene lost 3 bases, with 8 bases spanning the gap. For the CDR3, the DNA is TGTGCCAGCCTGTCGGGCTACGAGCAGTACTTC. Amino acid sequence: CASLSGYEQYF.

On this clone: Other DNA sequences from this sample encode an identical CDR3 as well. The J gene is TRBJ2-7, the V gene TRBV7-9; D uncertain. CDR3 length: 12 residues. Germline V gives CDR1 SEHNR, CDR2 FQNEAQ (reference sequence). Trimming removed 1 base from V and 3 bases from J, with 4 bases in between. The CDR3 reads CASSLDHYEQYF. DNA for the CDR3: TGTGCCAGCAGCTTAGACCACTACGAGCAGTACTTC.